This T cell receptor beta chain is drawn from a study of control samples from healthy donors and cancer patients. Only in-frame clones appear in the TCRdb table, and some are missing; sequencing was by immunoSEQ multiplex PCR. The sample shows over 150,000 clones, more than 90% of them seen only once. Deletions cut 5 bases from V and 2 bases from J, with 11 bases between. Germline lookup yields CDR1 SGHTA and CDR2 FQGNSA. The CDR3 loop spans 14 amino acids. The source of this sequence is a woman aged 40 to 49 in good health. The rearrangement uses TRBV7-2 and TRBJ2-3; D ambiguous. The sample was blood. The CDR3 reads CASSPGRSTDTQYF. The CDR3 DNA follows: TGTGCCAGCAGCCCCGGACGGTCCACAGATACGCAGTATTTT.